One and the same sample provided the 13 T cell receptor beta chains below, sequenced in a study of T cell clonality in common variable immunodeficiency (dated by TCRdb to between 2015 and 2017). Libraries were made using the immunoSEQ multiplex PCR assay. Not all clones reach the TCRdb copy of this immuneACCESS table, which keeps in-frame sequences only. Checked studies attribute under half of the gap to unresolved V genes and leave the rest unexplained. The table gives under 35,000 clones for this sample, with none occurring only once. The ten most abundant clones make up under 4.5% of the sample. The sequenced material came from peripheral blood mononuclear cells. The receptors shown here come from a person aged 18 to 75 in good health.

This clone was recorded many times. The read finishes 3 residues shy of the CDR3 end, and the germline J gene is used to complete it. V is TRBV19 and J is TRBJ1-5, with TRBD1 matching 8 bases. The length of the CDR3 is 14 residues. V lost 1 base and J lost 8; bases outside the gene matches: 4. Germline V gene data show CDR1 as LNHDA and CDR2 as SQIVND (reference sequence). The CDR3 bases that were read are TGTGCCAGTAGTATAGGGGACAGGACCAAGCCC. Translated: CASSIGDRTKP. The entire CDR3 is CASSIGDRTKPQHF.

This clone appeared many times. The read halts 3 residues ahead of the CDR3 end, with the missing end drawn from the germline J gene. The rearrangement links TRBV2 to TRBJ2-2; D is ambiguous. This CDR3 is 13 amino acids long. Germline CDR1 reads SNHLY; CDR2 reads FYNNEI. V was trimmed by 4 bases and J by 7 bases, leaving 10 bases between them. Incomplete CDR3 DNA: TGTGCCAGCAGTGGACTGGTTGGCGGGGAG. It translates to CASSGLVGGE. The entire CDR3 sequence reads CASSGLVGGELFF. The full variable domain, in which reference TRBV2 and TRBJ2-2 provide the parts outside the CDR3, is EPEVTQTPSHQVTQMGQEVILRCVPISNHLYFYWYRQILGQKVEFLVSFYNNEISEKSEIFDDQFSVERPDGSNFTLKIRSTKLEDSAMYFCASSGLVGGELFFGEGSRLTVL.

In this sample, this clone turned up many times. Read sequence stops 3 residues before the CDR3 end, and the germline J gene provides the missing end. The chain joins TRBV6-2 or TRBV6-3 to TRBJ1-2; D ambiguous. In germline, CDR1 is MNHEY, CDR2 SVGEGT. Deletions cut 1 base from V and 4 bases from J, with 4 bases between. This CDR3 is 12 amino acids long. The CDR3 protein is CASSYFGYGYTF. Partial CDR3 DNA: TGTGCCAGCAGTTACTTCGGCTATGGC.

Of note for this clone: The sequence runs out 3 residues before the end of the CDR3; the remainder is reconstructed from the germline J gene. The J gene is TRBJ2-1, the V gene TRBV7-8; D perhaps matches TRBD1 (5 bases). Germline lookup yields CDR1 SGHVS and CDR2 FQNEAQ. The CDR3 runs to 16 residues. V gave up 7 bases and J gave up 6 bases, with 22 bases separating them. The CDR3 bases that were read are TGTGCCAGCAATCGACAGCTTATCGTCCCCTGCAATGAG. Encoded protein: CASNRQLIVPCNE. The entire CDR3 reads CASNRQLIVPCNEQFF.

This clone was seen a handful of times. The CDR3 end falls 3 residues outside the read, so it is completed with the germline J gene. V and J are TRBV19 and TRBJ2-5, with D perhaps matching TRBD2 (6 bases). V lost 8 bases to trimming and J lost 5 bases, with 9 bases between them. The CDR3 runs to 11 residues. CDR1 is LNHDA and CDR2 is SQIVND in the germline V gene (reference sequence). The CDR3 loop reads CASSAGETQYF. The covered CDR3 bases are TGTGCCAGTTCCGCGGGGGAGACC.

This clone was seen ten or more times. The missing CDR3 end, 3 residues past where the read stops, is filled in from the germline J gene. The J gene is TRBJ1-5, the V gene TRBV23-1; D may be TRBD1 (5 bases). TRBV23-1 has ORF status, its function being uncertain. This CDR3 comprises 17 residues. V was shortened by 2 bases and J by 0 bases, with 14 bases between the two germline ends. The CDR3 bases that were read are TGCGCCAGCAGTCAAATAGGGGCGTACTATAGCAATCAGCCC. This sequence encodes CASSQIGAYYSNQP. The full CDR3 protein reads CASSQIGAYYSNQPQHF.

This clone came up many times. The read is 3 residues too short to cover the CDR3 end, so that end is filled in from the germline J gene. This chain joins TRBV5-5 and TRBJ1-1; D possibly corresponds to TRBD1 (6 bases). This CDR3 is 15 amino acids long. With 2 bases removed from V and 4 bases from J, the gap between germline ends came to 15 bases. Germline V gene sequence: CDR1 SGHKS, CDR2 YYEKEE (reference sequence). The sequenced part of the CDR3 DNA is TGTGCCAGCAGCTTCCAGAGACAGGAAGGCACTGAA. Translated: CASSFQRQEGTE. The complete CDR3 protein is CASSFQRQEGTEAFF.

This clone was found many times. Read sequence stops 3 residues before the CDR3 end, and the germline J gene provides the missing end. V gene TRBV7-2 combines with J gene TRBJ1-3, with D possibly matching TRBD1 (5 bases). There are 13 residues in the CDR3. V lost 5 bases to trimming and J lost 4 bases, with 9 bases between them. From germline, CDR1 is SGHTA and CDR2 FQGNSA. The CDR3 protein is CASSPRQGNTIYF. CDR3 DNA (partial): TGTGCCAGCAGCCCTCGACAGGGAAACACC.

There are many counts of this clone. One junction end does not reproduce the germline sequence, and a read error may be involved. The sequence runs out 3 residues before the end of the CDR3; the remainder is reconstructed from the germline J gene. The chain employs TRBV4-2 and TRBJ1-6; D perhaps matches TRBD1 (5 bases). Germline CDR1 LGHNA, CDR2 YNFKEQ. The CDR3 contains 14 residues. The CDR3 spells CASSFQGYNSPLHF. Incomplete CDR3 DNA: TGCGCCAGCAGCTTCCAGGGATATAATTCACCC.

This clone was counted many times. The read comes to an end 3 residues before the CDR3 does, leaving the germline J gene to fill in the end. V is TRBV30 and J is TRBJ2-2, with 8 bases identical to TRBD1. This CDR3 has 14 amino acids. Germline CDR1 GTSNPN, CDR2 SVGIG (reference sequence). J gave up 7 bases and V 7 bases, and 11 bases lay outside the gene matches. The sequenced CDR3 bases are TGTGCCTTCCTCCAGGGGGCCGGGGTCGGGGAG. The encoded protein is CAFLQGAGVGE. The full-length CDR3 reads as CAFLQGAGVGELFF. The full variable domain, with the rest looked up from reference TRBV30 and TRBJ2-2, is SQTIHQWPATLVQPVGSPLSLECTVEGTSNPNLYWYRQAAGRGLQLLFYSVGIGQISSEVPQNLSASRPQDRQFILSSKKLLLSDSGFYLCAFLQGAGVGELFFGEGSRLTVL.

This clone has at least ten counts. The CDR3 is cut off 3 residues early in the read; its end comes from the germline J gene. The chain carries TRBV3-1 (or the pseudogene TRBV3-2) and TRBJ2-4; perhaps TRBD2 as D (6 bases). Trimming left V 4 bases short and J 7 bases short, with 11 bases between. Germline CDR1 LGHDT, CDR2 YNNKEL (reference sequence). The CDR3 contains 13 residues. This CDR3 is CASSLRLGNIQYF. CDR3 DNA (partial): TGTGCCAGCAGCCTTCGACTAGGTAACATT.

This clone has at least ten counts. The CDR3 goes on 3 residues after the read ends, and that part is filled in from the germline J gene. The V gene is TRBV20-1, the J gene TRBJ1-2; 9 bases line up with TRBD1. The J segment lost 7 bases and the V segment lost 3 bases, leaving 6 bases of the junction unmatched. Germline V gene lookup returns CDR1 DFQATT and CDR2 SNEGSKA (reference sequence). The CDR3 loop spans 13 amino acids. CDR3 loop: CSASTGGMSGYTF. The part of the CDR3 DNA that was read is TGCAGTGCTAGTACAGGGGGCATGTCTGGC.

Ten or more counts support this clone. The read falls 3 residues short of the CDR3 end, and the missing part is taken from the germline J gene. The J gene is TRBJ2-5, the V gene TRBV9, with D perhaps matching TRBD2 (5 bases). CDR1 and CDR2 from the germline V gene are SGDLS and YYNGEE. The CDR3 is made up of 14 amino acids. V shed 3 bases and J shed 1 base, with 10 bases lying between them. The CDR3 here is CASSGSSGQETQYF. The DNA read from the CDR3 is TGTGCCAGCAGCGGTAGCAGCGGCCAAGAGACC.